This T cell receptor beta chain was obtained from a study of blood T cell repertoires in COVID-19. At the level of the study: Specimens from acute and convalescent COVID-19 originated in the United States, Italy and Spain. Sources were T cells, B-cell-depleted T cells, or PBMCs; the material itself was cDNA or gDNA.

Per the study methods: Reference gene primer amplification gave estimated nucleated cell counts. Profiling relied on immunoSEQ multiplex PCR, and the TCRdb table lists in-frame clones only, not all of them. V and J calls and clone size follow that table, whereas D and trimming were derived from the DNA. The sample has roughly 200,000 clones, 87% seen once; the top ten hold under 13%. The CDR3 runs to 15 residues. Germline V gene sequence: CDR1 KGHSH, CDR2 LQKENI. V was pared by 4 bases and J by 3 bases, with 7 bases of the junction left unmatched. The chain has TRBV18 and TRBJ1-1; 8 nucleotides agree with TRBD1. The source material was PBMCs or T cells enriched from blood (not recorded which). The TCR sequence derives from a young man with acute COVID-19. CDR3 protein: CASSLMDRADTEAFF. In DNA form, the CDR3 reads TGTGCCAGCTCACTTATGGACAGGGCGGACACTGAAGCTTTCTTT.